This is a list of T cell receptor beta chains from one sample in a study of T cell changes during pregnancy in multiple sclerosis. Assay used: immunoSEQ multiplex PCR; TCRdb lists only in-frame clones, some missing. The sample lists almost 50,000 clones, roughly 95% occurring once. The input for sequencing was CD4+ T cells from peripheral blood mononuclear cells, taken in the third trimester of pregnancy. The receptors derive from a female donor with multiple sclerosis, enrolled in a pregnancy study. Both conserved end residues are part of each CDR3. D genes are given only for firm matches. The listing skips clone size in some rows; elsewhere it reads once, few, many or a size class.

CDR3aa: CAWTRSSNEQFF
CDR3nt: TGTGCCTGGACCCGGAGTAGCAATGAGCAGTTCTTC
v_gene: TRBV30
abundance: .
d_gene: .
j_gene: TRBJ2-1

CDR3aa: CASSLSRTGALNQPQHF
CDR3nt: TGTGCCAGCAGTTTGTCTCGGACAGGGGCCCTCAATCAGCCCCAGCATTTT
v_gene: TRBV27
abundance: .
d_gene: TRBD1
j_gene: TRBJ1-5

CDR3aa: CASSQSQGSGANVLTF
CDR3nt: TGCGCCAGCAGCCAATCTCAGGGGTCTGGGGCCAACGTCCTGACTTTC
v_gene: TRBV4-1
abundance: .
d_gene: .
j_gene: TRBJ2-6

CDR3aa: CASSSGVETQYF
CDR3nt: TGTGCCAGCAGCTCGGGGGTAGAGACCCAGTACTTC
v_gene: TRBV5-4
abundance: .
d_gene: .
j_gene: TRBJ2-5

CDR3aa: CASSIGQAGGNTIYF
CDR3nt: TGTGCCAGTAGTATTGGCCAAGCGGGTGGAAACACCATATATTTT
v_gene: TRBV19
abundance: .
d_gene: .
j_gene: TRBJ1-3

CDR3aa: CASSSPGQGPLHF
CDR3nt: TGTGCCAGCAGTTCCCCCGGACAGGGGCCCCTCCACTTT
v_gene: TRBV6-6
abundance: .
d_gene: TRBD1
j_gene: TRBJ1-6

CDR3aa: CASSYGGQMNTEAFF
CDR3nt: TGTGCCAGCAGCTACGGGGGACAGATGAACACTGAAGCTTTCTTT
v_gene: TRBV6-5
abundance: .
d_gene: TRBD1
j_gene: TRBJ1-1

CDR3aa: CASSLATGRGPDTEAFF
CDR3nt: TGTGCCAGCAGCTTAGCGACAGGTAGGGGACCGGACACTGAAGCTTTCTTT
v_gene: TRBV7-2
abundance: .
d_gene: .
j_gene: TRBJ1-1

CDR3aa: CASIEGGSYNEQFF
CDR3nt: TGTGCCAGCATAGAGGGCGGGTCCTACAATGAGCAGTTCTTC
v_gene: TRBV28
abundance: .
d_gene: .
j_gene: TRBJ2-1

CDR3aa: CATSSRDRVNQPQHF
CDR3nt: TGTGCCACCAGCAGCCGGGACAGGGTCAATCAGCCCCAGCATTTT
v_gene: TRBV15
abundance: once
d_gene: TRBD1
j_gene: TRBJ1-5

CDR3aa: CASSPGLAGGSSGANVLTF
CDR3nt: TGTGCCAGCTCACCGGGACTAGCGGGAGGGAGCTCTGGGGCCAACGTCCTGACTTTC
v_gene: TRBV18
abundance: .
d_gene: TRBD2
j_gene: TRBJ2-6

CDR3aa: CASSYSGLAGKNEQFF
CDR3nt: TGTGCCAGCAGTTACTCCGGACTAGCGGGAAAGAATGAGCAGTTCTTC
v_gene: TRBV6-5
abundance: .
d_gene: TRBD2
j_gene: TRBJ2-1

CDR3aa: CASSPRLATDYEQYF
CDR3nt: TGTGCCAGCAGCCCCCGACTAGCGACAGACTACGAGCAGTACTTC
v_gene: TRBV9
abundance: .
d_gene: TRBD2
j_gene: TRBJ2-7

CDR3aa: CASSLTSGNTGELFF
CDR3nt: TGTGCCAGCAGTCTCACTAGCGGCAACACCGGGGAGCTGTTTTTT
v_gene: TRBV6-6
abundance: .
d_gene: TRBD2
j_gene: TRBJ2-2

CDR3aa: CASSLYGTVRTSGYEQYF
CDR3nt: TGTGCCAGCAGTTTATACGGGACAGTTCGGACTAGCGGTTACGAGCAGTACTTC
v_gene: TRBV28
abundance: .
d_gene: TRBD2
j_gene: TRBJ2-7

CDR3aa: CASSPEGSVTEAFF
CDR3nt: TGTGCCAGCAGTCCCGAGGGTTCCGTCACTGAAGCTTTCTTT
v_gene: TRBV28
abundance: .
d_gene: .
j_gene: TRBJ1-1

CDR3aa: CASSLAIGVGEAFF
CDR3nt: TGTGCCAGCAGCTTGGCTATCGGGGTAGGGGAAGCTTTCTTT
v_gene: TRBV5-5
abundance: .
d_gene: .
j_gene: TRBJ1-1

CDR3aa: CASRTGVTEAFF
CDR3nt: TGTGCCAGCAGGACAGGGGTTACTGAAGCTTTCTTT
v_gene: TRBV6-1
abundance: once
d_gene: TRBD1
j_gene: TRBJ1-1

CDR3aa: CASSELAYIQETQYF
CDR3nt: TGTGCCAGCAGTGAATTAGCCTATATCCAAGAGACCCAGTACTTC
v_gene: TRBV6-1
abundance: .
d_gene: .
j_gene: TRBJ2-5

CDR3aa: CASSSRKETQYF
CDR3nt: TGTGCCAGCAGCTCGCGGAAAGAGACCCAGTACTTC
v_gene: TRBV6-6
abundance: .
d_gene: .
j_gene: TRBJ2-5

CDR3aa: CASSVGGDDTGELFF
CDR3nt: TGTGCCAGCAGCGTTGGGGGGGATGACACCGGGGAGCTGTTTTTT
v_gene: TRBV9
abundance: .
d_gene: TRBD2
j_gene: TRBJ2-2

CDR3aa: CASSSPEEVAGLDTQYF
CDR3nt: TGTGCCAGCAGCTCCCCTGAGGAGGTAGCGGGACTCGATACGCAGTATTTT
v_gene: TRBV11-2
abundance: .
d_gene: TRBD2
j_gene: TRBJ2-3

CDR3aa: CASSDTSGGDREQFF
CDR3nt: TGTGCCAGCAGCGACACTAGCGGGGGGGACCGAGAGCAGTTCTTC
v_gene: TRBV7-7
abundance: .
d_gene: TRBD2
j_gene: TRBJ2-1

CDR3aa: CASSGSGRAYNEQFF
CDR3nt: TGTGCCAGCAGTGGAAGCGGGAGGGCCTACAATGAGCAGTTCTTC
v_gene: TRBV25-1
abundance: .
d_gene: TRBD2
j_gene: TRBJ2-1

CDR3aa: CAWSVLVIGGEQYF
CDR3nt: TGTGCCTGGAGTGTACTGGTGATAGGGGGCGAGCAGTACTTC
v_gene: TRBV30
abundance: .
d_gene: .
j_gene: TRBJ2-7

CDR3aa: CASSQDPRTSGRNEQFF
CDR3nt: TGTGCCAGCAGCCAAGACCCAAGGACTAGCGGGAGGAATGAGCAGTTCTTC
v_gene: TRBV4-2
abundance: .
d_gene: TRBD2
j_gene: TRBJ2-1

CDR3aa: CASSLGGPRSYNEQFF
CDR3nt: TGTGCCAGCAGCCTGGGGGGGCCCCGCTCCTACAATGAGCAGTTCTTC
v_gene: TRBV5-4
abundance: .
d_gene: .
j_gene: TRBJ2-1

CDR3aa: CASRVSGTGAYEQYF
CDR3nt: TGTGCCAGCAGAGTTTCCGGGACGGGAGCCTACGAGCAGTACTTC
v_gene: TRBV7-3
abundance: once
d_gene: .
j_gene: TRBJ2-7

CDR3aa: CASSPGQGFEGYTF
CDR3nt: TGCGCCAGCAGCCCAGGACAGGGTTTTGAGGGCTACACCTTC
v_gene: TRBV5-1
abundance: .
d_gene: TRBD1
j_gene: TRBJ1-2

CDR3aa: CASSLTLAGVSYEQYF
CDR3nt: TGCGCCAGCAGCTTGACGCTAGCGGGAGTTTCCTACGAGCAGTACTTC
v_gene: TRBV5-1
abundance: .
d_gene: TRBD2
j_gene: TRBJ2-7

CDR3aa: CASSRDTMYGYTF
CDR3nt: TGTGCCAGCAGCCGGGACACGATGTATGGCTACACCTTC
v_gene: TRBV6-1
abundance: .
d_gene: .
j_gene: TRBJ1-2

CDR3aa: CASSLDLIGSGNTEAFF
CDR3nt: TGTGCCAGCAGCTTAGATCTAATCGGGTCTGGGAACACTGAAGCTTTCTTT
v_gene: TRBV11-3
abundance: .
d_gene: .
j_gene: TRBJ1-1

CDR3aa: CASSTSGQGSYNEQFF
CDR3nt: TGTGCCAGCAGCACCTCGGGACAGGGCTCCTACAATGAGCAGTTCTTC
v_gene: TRBV9
abundance: .
d_gene: TRBD1
j_gene: TRBJ2-1

CDR3aa: CASSRSQGPREQYF
CDR3nt: TGTGCCAGCAGCAGGTCACAGGGGCCGCGGGAGCAGTACTTC
v_gene: TRBV11-3
abundance: once
d_gene: TRBD1
j_gene: TRBJ2-7

CDR3aa: CASRRRTGQGNQPQHF
CDR3nt: TGTGCCAGCAGACGAAGAACCGGGCAGGGGAATCAGCCCCAGCATTTT
v_gene: TRBV2
abundance: .
d_gene: .
j_gene: TRBJ1-5

CDR3aa: CASRGGLALKETQYF
CDR3nt: TGTGCCAGCAGAGGGGGACTAGCGCTTAAAGAGACCCAGTACTTC
v_gene: TRBV28
abundance: .
d_gene: TRBD2
j_gene: TRBJ2-5

CDR3aa: CASSLIGGSYEQYF
CDR3nt: TGTGCCAGCAGCTTAATAGGGGGCTCCTACGAGCAGTACTTC
v_gene: TRBV7-9
abundance: .
d_gene: .
j_gene: TRBJ2-7

CDR3aa: CASSVSASSYNEQFF
CDR3nt: TGTGCCAGCAGCGTAAGCGCTAGCTCCTACAATGAGCAGTTCTTC
v_gene: TRBV5-4
abundance: once
d_gene: .
j_gene: TRBJ2-1

CDR3aa: CSVDGTGGSGELFF
CDR3nt: TGCAGCGTTGATGGGACAGGGGGATCCGGGGAGCTGTTTTTT
v_gene: TRBV29-1
abundance: .
d_gene: TRBD1
j_gene: TRBJ2-2

CDR3aa: CASSYLDSQETQYF
CDR3nt: TGTGCCAGCAGTTACCTGGACAGCCAAGAGACCCAGTACTTC
v_gene: TRBV6-5
abundance: .
d_gene: .
j_gene: TRBJ2-5

CDR3aa: CASRGTDRGGNEKLFF
CDR3nt: TGTGCCAGTAGGGGAACCGACAGGGGGGGAAATGAAAAACTGTTTTTT
v_gene: TRBV19
abundance: .
d_gene: TRBD1
j_gene: TRBJ1-4

CDR3aa: CASRPTRGNTEAFF
CDR3nt: TGTGCCAGCAGACCTACCAGGGGGAACACTGAAGCTTTCTTT
v_gene: TRBV6-5
abundance: .
d_gene: .
j_gene: TRBJ1-1

CDR3aa: CASYVGGWNNEQFF
CDR3nt: TGCGCCAGCTATGTGGGGGGGTGGAACAATGAGCAGTTCTTC
v_gene: TRBV5-1
abundance: .
d_gene: TRBD2
j_gene: TRBJ2-1

CDR3aa: CASSPLGDRTLGYTF
CDR3nt: TGTGCCAGCAGTCCTCTAGGGGACAGAACTCTTGGCTACACCTTC
v_gene: TRBV6-5
abundance: .
d_gene: TRBD1
j_gene: TRBJ1-2

CDR3aa: CASSLEAGLNTEAFF
CDR3nt: TGTGCCAGCAGCTTAGAAGCAGGTTTGAACACTGAAGCTTTCTTT
v_gene: TRBV7-2
abundance: .
d_gene: .
j_gene: TRBJ1-1

CDR3aa: CASSDRQGGGEKLFF
CDR3nt: TGTGCCAGCAGTGACCGACAGGGTGGTGGTGAAAAACTGTTTTTT
v_gene: TRBV25-1
abundance: .
d_gene: TRBD1
j_gene: TRBJ1-4

CDR3aa: CASSVVPLAGGPGELFF
CDR3nt: TGTGCCAGCAGCGTAGTCCCCCTAGCGGGGGGCCCCGGGGAGCTGTTTTTT
v_gene: TRBV9
abundance: .
d_gene: TRBD2
j_gene: TRBJ2-2

CDR3aa: CASRQGWDEQYF
CDR3nt: TGTGCCAGCAGACAGGGATGGGACGAGCAGTACTTC
v_gene: TRBV6-5
abundance: .
d_gene: .
j_gene: TRBJ2-7

CDR3aa: CASSPTITGGNQPQHF
CDR3nt: TGCGCCAGCAGCCCGACAATAACAGGGGGGAATCAGCCCCAGCATTTT
v_gene: TRBV4-3
abundance: .
d_gene: TRBD1
j_gene: TRBJ1-5

CDR3aa: CASSQGQETQYF
CDR3nt: TGCGCCAGCAGCCAAGGACAGGAGACCCAGTACTTC
v_gene: TRBV4-1
abundance: .
d_gene: .
j_gene: TRBJ2-5

CDR3aa: CASSHTPSGRAPDTQYF
CDR3nt: TGTGCCAGCAGCCATACCCCTAGCGGGAGGGCCCCAGATACGCAGTATTTT
v_gene: TRBV7-9
abundance: .
d_gene: TRBD2
j_gene: TRBJ2-3

CDR3aa: CASSTRDTEAFF
CDR3nt: TGTGCCAGCTCTACCCGGGACACTGAAGCTTTCTTT
v_gene: TRBV18
abundance: .
d_gene: .
j_gene: TRBJ1-1

CDR3aa: CASSLGLAASGELFF
CDR3nt: TGCGCCAGCAGTTTGGGACTAGCGGCCTCCGGGGAGCTGTTTTTT
v_gene: TRBV5-1
abundance: .
d_gene: TRBD2
j_gene: TRBJ2-2

CDR3aa: CASTLRRAAYNEQFF
CDR3nt: TGTGCCAGCACCCTGCGGCGGGCCGCCTACAATGAGCAGTTCTTC
v_gene: TRBV7-2
abundance: .
d_gene: .
j_gene: TRBJ2-1